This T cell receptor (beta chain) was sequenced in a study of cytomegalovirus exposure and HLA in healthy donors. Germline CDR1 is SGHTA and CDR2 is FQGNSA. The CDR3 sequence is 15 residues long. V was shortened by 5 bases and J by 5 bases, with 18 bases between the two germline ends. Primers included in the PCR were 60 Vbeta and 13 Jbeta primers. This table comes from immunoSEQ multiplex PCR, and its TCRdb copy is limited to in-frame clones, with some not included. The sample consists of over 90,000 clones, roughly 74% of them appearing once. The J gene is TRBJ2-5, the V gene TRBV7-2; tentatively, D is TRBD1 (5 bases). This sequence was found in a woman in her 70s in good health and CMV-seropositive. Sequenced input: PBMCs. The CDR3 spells CASSLLWGFEETQYF. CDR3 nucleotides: TGTGCCAGCAGCCTTCTATGGGGCTTCGAGGAGACCCAGTACTTC.